The 25 T cell receptor beta chains listed next were all sequenced from one sample in a study of blood T cell repertoires in COVID-19. TCRdb's table, derived via immunoSEQ multiplex PCR, lists solely in-frame clones and lacks some. The repertoire holds roughly 97,000 clones, with about nine tenths as singletons. Sample: peripheral blood. Receptors were obtained from a man aged 60 to 69 with acute or convalescent COVID-19.

The chain joins TRBV20-1 to TRBJ1-2; unclear D gene. This CDR3 comprises 13 residues. V lost 3 bases, J lost 4 bases, and 12 bases lay in between. The germline V gene encodes CDR1 DFQATT and CDR2 SNEGSKA (reference sequence). The CDR3 loop is CSASLHSSYGYTF. Here the CDR3 DNA reads TGCAGTGCTAGTTTGCACAGCAGCTATGGCTACACCTTC.

The chain combines TRBV3-1 (or the pseudogene TRBV3-2) with TRBJ1-2; tentatively, D is TRBD1 (6 bases). Trimming cost V 2 bases and J 8 bases, with 9 bases left between them. The CDR3 is 12 amino acids. Germline CDR1 LGHDT, CDR2 YNNKEL (reference sequence). The CDR3 sequence is CASSQTGSGYTF. CDR3 in DNA: TGTGCCAGCAGCCAAACAGGGTCCGGCTACACCTTC.

This chain connects TRBV10-3 to TRBJ1-1; D remains ambiguous. Trimming removed 0 bases at V and 3 bases at J, with 14 bases between. The CDR3 is made up of 16 amino acids. CDR1 and CDR2 (germline): ENHRY, SYGVKD. In nucleotides, the CDR3 is TGTGCCATCAGTGAGTCCCCGACAAGGTGGGACACTGAAGCTTTCTTT. It encodes CAISESPTRWDTEAFF.

This chain joins TRBV5-1 and TRBJ2-7, with D possibly being TRBD2 (5 bases). The CDR3 runs to 15 residues. Looked up from germline, CDR1 is SGHRS and CDR2 is YFSETQ. V lost 1 base, J lost 2 bases, and 13 bases lay in between. The CDR3 DNA sequence: TGCGCCAGCAGCTTGCACGGGATGGGTCCCTACGAGCAGTACTTC. Its translation is CASSLHGMGPYEQYF.

This clone is a singleton in its sample. This chain uses TRBV18 with TRBJ1-5; 11 nucleotides agree with TRBD1. Germline V gene sequence: CDR1 KGHSH, CDR2 LQKENI. This CDR3 is 16 amino acids long. V shed 5 bases, J shed 6 bases, and the junction held 9 bases outside the gene matches. The CDR3, as DNA: TGTGCCAGCTCATCCGGGACAGGGGGGTCGGGTCAGCCCCAGCATTTT. Translation: CASSSGTGGSGQPQHF.

This clone has more than one count but fewer than ten. The rearrangement links TRBV28 to TRBJ1-3; tentatively, D is TRBD1 (6 bases). Germline V gene data show CDR1 as MDHEN and CDR2 as SYDVKM. V lost 7 bases, J lost 2 bases, and 18 bases lay in between. The CDR3 loop spans 16 amino acids. CDR3 sequence: CASIESQGITGNTIYF. CDR3 sequence (DNA): TGTGCCAGCATCGAGTCCCAGGGGATAACTGGAAACACCATATATTTT.

This clone showed up just a few times. The chain employs TRBV19 and TRBJ2-7; D is perhaps TRBD2 (6 bases). The CDR3 contains 15 residues. Trimming took off 5 bases at V and 0 bases at J, with 14 bases between the two ends. The germline V gene encodes CDR1 LNHDA and CDR2 SQIVND (reference sequence). The CDR3: CASSWTGESSYEQYF. The CDR3 DNA reads as TGTGCCAGTAGTTGGACGGGGGAGAGCTCCTACGAGCAGTACTTC.

The gene calls are TRBV18 and TRBJ1-1; weak D call: TRBD1 (6 bases). The germline CDR1 and CDR2 sequences are KGHSH and LQKENI. The ends were cut back, 5 bases at V and 6 bases at J, with 19 bases in the middle. This CDR3 has 15 amino acids. This CDR3 is CASSSTTRGGSEAFF. In DNA form, the CDR3 reads TGTGCCAGCTCATCTACCACCAGGGGTGGGTCTGAAGCTTTCTTT.

The chain joins TRBV10-3 to TRBJ1-2, with D possibly matching TRBD1 (5 bases). Germline V gives CDR1 ENHRY, CDR2 SYGVKD. Trimming shortened V by 0 bases and J by 6 bases, and 14 bases separated the two germline ends. The CDR3 is made up of 15 amino acids. The DNA of the CDR3 is TGTGCCATCAGTGAGTCAGGAGCCAGGGCGAATGGCTACACCTTC. Residues: CAISESGARANGYTF.

The rearrangement joins TRBV19 to TRBJ1-6; D is unclear. The CDR3 covers 13 residues. V was trimmed by 10 bases and J by 13 bases, leaving 20 bases between them. Germline CDR1 and CDR2: LNHDA and SQIVND (reference sequence). For the CDR3, the DNA is TGTGCCACCGCGACTAACCTAGCCTCTCCCCTCCACTTT. As protein: CATATNLASPLHF.

This clone appeared a few times. This sequence joins TRBV10-1 and TRBJ1-1, with TRBD1 as a possible D gene (5 bases). Germline CDR1 reads WNHNN; CDR2 reads SYGVQD (reference sequence). The CDR3 has 11 residues. Trimming removed 7 bases from V and 5 bases from J, with 8 bases in between. As DNA, the CDR3 is TGCGCCAGCAAGGGGAAGACTGAAGCTTTCTTT. This encodes CASKGKTEAFF.

The gene calls are TRBV11-2 and TRBJ2-7, with D tentatively TRBD1 (5 bases). The V end was cut by 0 bases, the J end by 0 bases, with 6 bases between. The CDR3 is 14 residues long. The germline V gene has CDR1 SGHAT and CDR2 FQNNGV. The chain's CDR3 is CASSLDGASYEQYV. As DNA, the CDR3 is TGTGCCAGCAGCTTAGATGGGGCCTCCTACGAGCAGTACGTC.

This rearrangement joins TRBV5-5 to TRBJ2-1; 9 bases line up with TRBD1. The germline V gene encodes CDR1 SGHKS and CDR2 YYEKEE (reference sequence). J gave up 7 bases and V 3 bases, and 5 bases lay outside the gene matches. This CDR3 region has 14 residues. CDR3 residues: CASSSSDRGNEQFF. The CDR3 DNA sequence: TGTGCCAGCAGCTCGTCGGACAGGGGTAATGAGCAGTTCTTC.

Written as DNA, the CDR3 is TGTGCCAGCAGGGCCGGGACAGGAGGCGAAAAACTGTTTTTT. Its translation: CASRAGTGGEKLFF. The gene calls are TRBV2 and TRBJ1-4; TRBD1 matches 8 bases. CDR3 length: 14 residues. V lost 6 bases, J lost 8 bases, and 8 bases stayed unmatched. The germline V gene has CDR1 SNHLY and CDR2 FYNNEI. Full variable domain (remainder filled in from reference TRBV2 and TRBJ1-4): EPEVTQTPSHQVTQMGQEVILRCVPISNHLYFYWYRQILGQKVEFLVSFYNNEISEKSEIFDDQFSVERPDGSNFTLKIRSTKLEDSAMYFCASRAGTGGEKLFFGSGTQLSVL.

CDR3 sequence (DNA): TGCGCCAGCAGCCAGTCCCGGCAGGGTAACAATGAGCAGTTCTTC. It is translated as CASSQSRQGNNEQFF. This chain connects TRBV5-1 to TRBJ2-1; tentative D call: TRBD1 (5 bases). Germline V CDR1 and CDR2: SGHRS, YFSETQ. This CDR3 has 15 residues. V lost 4 bases and J lost 5, with 16 bases in between.

The chain couples TRBV24-1 to TRBJ2-7; 7 bases line up with TRBD1. The CDR3 has 20 residues. Per germline, CDR1 KGHDR and CDR2 SFDVKD. Trimming took 0 bases from V and 1 from J; bases not matched to a gene: 17. The CDR3 sequence: CATSDLRDRTTLKPSYEQYV. CDR3 DNA: TGTGCCACCAGTGATTTGCGGGACAGAACGACCCTGAAACCTTCCTACGAGCAGTACGTC.

The V call is TRBV5-1, the J call TRBJ2-3, with D possibly being TRBD2 (5 bases). The CDR3 extends over 14 amino acids. V was clipped by 0 bases and J by 0 bases, with 5 bases between them. Germline CDR1 is SGHRS and CDR2 is YFSETQ. The CDR3 region is CASSLGTSTDTQYF. The CDR3 DNA reads as TGCGCCAGCAGCTTGGGGACTAGCACAGATACGCAGTATTTT.

V and J are TRBV18 and TRBJ1-2; TRBD1 matches 7 bases. The CDR3 is 15 residues long. Losses at the gene ends were 3 bases for V and 3 bases for J; bases not matched to a gene: 7. CDR1 and CDR2 from the germline V gene are KGHSH and LQKENI. The DNA of the CDR3 is TGTGCCAGCTCACCGGGGACAGCCGGGGACTATGGCTACACCTTC. Encoded protein: CASSPGTAGDYGYTF.

The count of this clone is one. The V call is TRBV18, the J call TRBJ1-4; D possibly corresponds to TRBD1 (5 bases). The CDR3 contains 13 residues. Trimming took off 4 bases at V and 4 bases at J, with 7 bases between the two ends. Germline V gene lookup returns CDR1 KGHSH and CDR2 LQKENI. CDR3 coding DNA: TGTGCCAGCTCACAGGGGCTTAATGAAAAACTGTTTTTT. This codes for CASSQGLNEKLFF.

V and J are TRBV7-9 and TRBJ1-2; weak D call: TRBD1 (6 bases). V dropped 4 bases and J dropped 0 bases, with 9 bases sitting between them. This CDR3 is built from 14 residues. The germline CDR1 and CDR2 sequences are SEHNR and FQNEAQ (reference sequence). The CDR3 sequence: CASSSDRPNYGYTF. CDR3 bases: TGTGCCAGCAGCTCCGACAGGCCTAACTATGGCTACACCTTC.

V usage is TRBV28 and J usage is TRBJ1-4; no definite D call. Per the germline V gene, CDR1 is MDHEN and CDR2 is SYDVKM. V was trimmed by 2 bases and J by 4 bases, leaving 14 bases between them. The CDR3 runs to 16 residues. CDR3 residues: CASSLGGKLYNEKLFF. The CDR3 nucleotides read TGTGCCAGCAGTTTAGGTGGCAAGTTATATAATGAAAAACTGTTTTTT.

V usage is TRBV18 and J usage is TRBJ1-1, with D possibly matching TRBD1 (5 bases). This CDR3 comprises 13 residues. Germline V CDR1 and CDR2: KGHSH, LQKENI. Trimming shortened V by 4 bases and J by 4 bases, and 10 bases separated the two germline ends. Here the CDR3 reads CASSRGSPTEAFF. The DNA of the CDR3 is TGTGCCAGCTCACGGGGCAGCCCCACTGAAGCTTTCTTT.

The genes are TRBV5-8 and TRBJ1-2; no clear D gene. This CDR3 region has 13 residues. CDR1 is SGHTS, CDR2 YDEGEE, per germline. V was pared by 10 bases and J by 4 bases, with 17 bases between. The CDR3 region has the DNA TGTGCCTCGCGGGCGGGGTCGGGCTATGGCTACACCTTC. Translated, it gives CASRAGSGYGYTF.

The V and J genes are TRBV6-5 and TRBJ2-7; 7 bases are a match to TRBD2. Trimming at V came to 2 bases and at J to 2 bases, leaving 3 bases not matched to a gene. The CDR3 has 14 amino acids. In germline, CDR1 is MNHEY, CDR2 SVGAGI. The CDR3 nucleotides are TGTGCCAGCAGTTACCGCGGGAGCCCCTACGAGCAGTACTTC. Its protein product is CASSYRGSPYEQYF.

V gene TRBV20-1 combines with J gene TRBJ2-5, with no clear D. The CDR3 spans 11 residues. V was trimmed by 2 bases and J by 5 bases, leaving 6 bases between them. CDR1 and CDR2 from the germline V gene are DFQATT and SNEGSKA (reference sequence). The CDR3 protein is CSARPLETQYF. The CDR3 DNA sequence: TGCAGTGCTAGACCTCTGGAGACCCAGTACTTC.